One sample yielded the 23 T cell receptor beta chains listed below, sequenced in a study of CD4 T cells in relation to SARS-CoV-2 and coronaviruses. Data came from immunoSEQ multiplex PCR; TCRdb stores just in-frame clones and leaves some out. The sample has about 59,000 clones, about nine tenths seen once. CD4+ T cells from unexposed donors were obtained before the COVID-19 pandemic (2011-2018). What was sequenced was memory CD4+ T cells from PBMCs. These TCRs come from a human donor in good health.

The chain has TRBV14 and TRBJ2-1, with D possibly matching TRBD1 (6 bases). Trimming removed 5 bases from V and 0 bases from J, with 14 bases in between. The CDR3 sequence is 16 residues long. Germline lookup yields CDR1 SGHDN and CDR2 FVKESK. The CDR3 spells CASSGLRGSSYNEQFF. The CDR3 DNA follows: TGTGCCAGCAGCGGATTAAGGGGGAGCTCCTACAATGAGCAGTTCTTC.

The chain carries TRBV7-2 and TRBJ2-7, with 7 bases lining up with TRBD2. The CDR3 totals 14 residues. J lost 7 bases, V lost 4 bases, and 10 bases had no gene match. Germline V gene lookup returns CDR1 SGHTA and CDR2 FQGNSA. The CDR3 DNA reads as TGTGCCAGCAGCTCCCAGCGGGACCGCTGGGAGCAGTACTTC. Its translation: CASSSQRDRWEQYF. Drawing the rest from reference TRBV7-2 and TRBJ2-7, the complete variable domain is GAGVSQSPSNKVTEKGKDVELRCDPISGHTALYWYRQSLGQGLEFLIYFQGNSAPDKSGLPSDRFSAERTGGSVSTLTIQRTQQEDSAVYLCASSSQRDRWEQYFGPGTRLTVT.

The genes are TRBV27 and TRBJ2-3; D gene ambiguous. Germline loops: CDR1 MNHEY, CDR2 SMNVEV (reference sequence). There are 15 residues in the CDR3. The V end was cut by 1 base, the J end by 0 bases, with 8 bases between. In nucleotides, the CDR3 is TGTGCCAGCAGTTTATTTGGCAGCAGCACAGATACGCAGTATTTT. Its protein product is CASSLFGSSTDTQYF.

The genes are TRBV6-1 and TRBJ1-2, with 9 bases aligning to TRBD1. CDR3 length: 13 amino acids. Germline CDR1 and CDR2: MNHNS and SASEGT. The junction had 1 base not matched to a gene; V was cut back by 2 bases and J by 6 bases. Here the CDR3 DNA reads TGTGCCAGCAGTGAAAGGACAGGGGATGGCTACACCTTC. Amino acids: CASSERTGDGYTF.

The chain recombines TRBV6-1 with TRBJ2-2; D gene ambiguous. V gave up 2 bases and J gave up 4 bases, with 11 bases separating them. The V gene's germline CDR1 is MNHNS and CDR2 SASEGT. The CDR3 spans 15 residues. CDR3 coding DNA: TGTGCCAGCAGTGAAAATGGCAGAAGCACCGGGGAGCTGTTTTTT. Translation gives CASSENGRSTGELFF.

The V gene is TRBV28, the J gene TRBJ2-2; D is perhaps TRBD2 (5 bases). With 8 bases removed from V and 6 bases from J, the gap between germline ends came to 16 bases. The CDR3 sequence is 14 residues long. Germline loops: CDR1 MDHEN, CDR2 SYDVKM. The CDR3 protein is CASGPGLRAGELFF. CDR3 nucleotides: TGTGCCAGCGGCCCGGGATTACGGGCCGGGGAGCTGTTTTTT. The complete variable domain, with remaining parts taken from reference TRBV28 and TRBJ2-2, reads DVKVTQSSRYLVKRTGEKVFLECVQDMDHENMFWYRQDPGLGLRLIYFSYDVKMKEKGDIPEGYSVSREKKERFSLILESASTNQTSMYLCASGPGLRAGELFFGEGSRLTVL.

The chain joins TRBV19 to TRBJ2-1; D not resolved. The length of the CDR3 is 14 residues. Germline V gene data show CDR1 as LNHDA and CDR2 as SQIVND (reference sequence). V lost 8 bases and J lost 6, with 17 bases in between. The CDR3 loop is CASGGDLKGNEQFF. CDR3 nucleotide sequence: TGTGCCAGTGGTGGTGACCTAAAGGGCAATGAGCAGTTCTTC.

Only a few counts were recorded for this clone. The CDR3 DNA reads TGCGCCAGCAGCCGTCCGGGACAGGGTAATGGTGGAAACACCATATATTTT. Translation: CASSRPGQGNGGNTIYF. This chain joins TRBV4-1 and TRBJ1-3; 9 bases fit TRBD1. Germline CDR1 MGHRA, CDR2 YSYEKL. V gave up 4 bases and J gave up 3 bases; unmatched junction bases: 10. CDR3 length: 17 residues.

This chain connects TRBV15 to TRBJ2-2, with D perhaps matching TRBD1 or TRBD2 (5 bases each). The CDR3 has 14 amino acids. Trimming cost V 8 bases and J 2 bases, with 12 bases left between them. CDR1 LNHNV and CDR2 YYDKDF come from the germline V gene (reference sequence). The CDR3 sequence is CATSGTVNTGELFF. As DNA, the CDR3 is TGTGCCACCTCCGGGACGGTAAACACCGGGGAGCTGTTTTTT. Together with reference TRBV15 and TRBJ2-2, the CDR3 gives the full variable domain: DAMVIQNPRYQVTQFGKPVTLSCSQTLNHNVMYWYQQKSSQAPKLLFHYYDKDFNNEADTPDNFQSRRPNTSFCFLDIRSPGLGDTAMYLCATSGTVNTGELFFGEGSRLTVL.

This sequence joins TRBV20-1 and TRBJ2-3; D remains unclear. Germline assignment: CDR1 DFQATT and CDR2 SNEGSKA (reference sequence). This CDR3 is built from 14 residues. Trimming left V 3 bases short and J 6 bases short, with 16 bases between. This CDR3 reads CSASSWVPMDTQYF. The CDR3 DNA reads as TGCAGTGCTAGTAGCTGGGTTCCCATGGATACGCAGTATTTT.

CDR3 sequence (DNA): TGCGCCAGCAGCTTGTCATACAGGGATCAGACCCAGTACTTC. This sequence encodes CASSLSYRDQTQYF. This chain links TRBV5-1 with TRBJ2-5, with D tentatively TRBD1 (6 bases). The germline CDR1 and CDR2 sequences are SGHRS and YFSETQ. V lost 1 base to trimming and J lost 6 bases, with 13 bases between them. The CDR3 length is 14 residues.

The CDR3 sequence is CASSFWGGLGGNSYEQYF. CDR3 coding DNA: TGTGCCAGCAGTTTTTGGGGGGGTCTCGGGGGCAATTCCTACGAGCAGTACTTC. The chain recombines TRBV27 with TRBJ2-7; possible D gene TRBD2, 7 bases. CDR3 length: 18 amino acids. V was pared by 3 bases and J by 1 base, with 22 bases between. CDR1 and CDR2 from the germline V gene are MNHEY and SMNVEV (reference sequence).

This sequence joins TRBV7-8 and TRBJ1-5; D not resolved. Trimming shortened V by 5 bases and J by 4 bases, and 9 bases separated the two germline ends. The CDR3 runs 13 residues. Germline V gene data show CDR1 as SGHVS and CDR2 as FQNEAQ. The CDR3 nucleotides are TGTGCCAGCAGCGTAAACCTTAATCAGCCCCAGCATTTT. As protein: CASSVNLNQPQHF.

The CDR3 here is CASSAASGRLPGGANVLTF. The CDR3 bases are TGTGCCAGCAGTGCCGCTAGCGGGAGGCTCCCCGGTGGGGCCAACGTCCTGACTTTC. The chain carries TRBV28 and TRBJ2-6; 11 bases are shared with TRBD2. The trim removed 5 bases at V and 3 bases at J, leaving 12 bases unmatched. CDR1 is MDHEN and CDR2 is SYDVKM in the germline V gene. There are 19 residues in the CDR3.

This chain uses TRBV7-7 with TRBJ2-7, with 7 bases aligning to TRBD2. Germline CDR1 and CDR2: SSHAT and FNYEAQ (reference sequence). The CDR3 is 16 residues long. With 5 bases clipped from V and 6 bases from J, the junction kept 16 bases outside the gene matches. CDR3 bases: TGTGCCAGCAGCCCAGTCTCGGCAGGGACTACAGGCGAGCAGTACTTC. Encoded protein: CASSPVSAGTTGEQYF.

The genes are TRBV6-5 and TRBJ2-7, with 7 bases matching TRBD2. Germline assignment: CDR1 MNHEY and CDR2 SVGAGI. The CDR3 loop spans 13 amino acids. CDR3 bases: TGTGCTACGAAAGCGGGATACTCCTACGAGCAGTACTTC. Translation: CATKAGYSYEQYF.

The chain joins TRBV10-2 to TRBJ2-1; D may match TRBD1 or TRBD2 (5 bases each). The CDR3 has 12 amino acids. V was pared by 11 bases and J by 4 bases, with 12 bases between. The germline gives CDR1 WSHSY, CDR2 SAAADI. The CDR3 DNA is TGCGCCTGCCGGGACCAATACAATGAGCAGTTCTTC. It is translated as CACRDQYNEQFF.

This clone was counted between two and nine times. The V call is TRBV7-3, the J call TRBJ2-1, with D possibly TRBD2 on 5 matching bases. The germline V gene has CDR1 SGHTA and CDR2 FQGTGA. The V and J ends lost 1 base and 7 bases respectively, with 8 bases between them. The CDR3 consists of 13 residues. The CDR3 bases are TGTGCCAGCAGCTTAATAGCGAGGAATGAGCAGTTCTTC. Encoded protein: CASSLIARNEQFF.

This clone was seen only a few times. The CDR3 reads CASSFRGDRVPYGYTF. The CDR3 DNA is TGTGCCAGCAGTTTTCGAGGGGACAGGGTACCCTATGGCTACACCTTC. V and J are TRBV27 and TRBJ1-2; 9 bases line up with TRBD1. V was pared by 3 bases and J by 4 bases, with 9 bases of the junction left unmatched. Germline CDR1 MNHEY, CDR2 SMNVEV (reference sequence). The CDR3 contains 16 residues.

Here the CDR3 reads CASSQVTGFNGYTF. Written as DNA, the CDR3 is TGTGCCAGCAGCCAAGTGACAGGGTTTAATGGCTACACCTTC. The rearrangement uses TRBV3-1 (or the pseudogene TRBV3-2) and TRBJ1-2; 7 bases are a match to TRBD1. The germline gives CDR1 LGHDT, CDR2 YNNKEL (reference sequence). CDR3 length equals 14 residues. Losses at the gene ends were 1 base for V and 6 bases for J; bases not matched to a gene: 5.

The DNA for the CDR3 is TGTGCCAGCAGCCGAACGGCGGGTGAGCAGTTCTTC. Amino acid sequence: CASSRTAGEQFF. The chain joins TRBV6-5 to TRBJ2-1, with D possibly TRBD2 on 5 matching bases. Deletions cut 6 bases from V and 9 bases from J, with 12 bases between. Germline CDR1 reads MNHEY; CDR2 reads SVGAGI. The CDR3 contains 12 residues.

As to this clone: Other DNA sequences of this sample code for an identical CDR3. The chain recombines TRBV28 with TRBJ2-7; no firm D call. The CDR3 sequence is 11 residues long. Trimming took 3 bases from V and 3 from J, leaving 3 bases between them. Germline V lookup: CDR1 MDHEN, CDR2 SYDVKM. CDR3 amino acids: CASSFRYEQYF. Written as DNA, the CDR3 is TGTGCCAGCAGTTTCCGCTACGAGCAGTACTTC.

The chain is built from TRBV10-3 and TRBJ2-1; 8 bases align to TRBD2. V was pared by 2 bases and J by 11 bases, with 17 bases of the junction left unmatched. The length of the CDR3 is 17 residues. The V gene's germline CDR1 is ENHRY and CDR2 SYGVKD. As DNA, the CDR3 is TGTGCCATCAGTGAGGGGGGGGCTAGCGGGTCTACAGGTAAGCAGTTCTTC. This gives the protein CAISEGGASGSTGKQFF.